Listed below are T cell receptor beta chains from one sample, sequenced in a study of technical replicates of blood from several donors. Clones were sequenced by immunoSEQ multiplex PCR, and TCRdb holds only the in-frame ones, with some missing. The sample has approximately 81,000 clones, approximately 75% seen once; the top ten hold roughly 3.7%. The source material was PBMCs. The receptors originated from a human donor in good health. Some clones in this sample may be carry-over from other donors' samples. Both conserved end residues are part of each CDR3. A D gene is named only where the DNA matches it firmly. Size is stated for part of the rows, as once, few or many counts, or as a class when the clone is expanded.

TRBV27	TRBD2	TRBJ2-1	NA	CASSLSSAGGPVNEQFF	TGTGCCAGCAGTTTAAGTTCAGCGGGGGGGCCGGTCAATGAGCAGTTCTTC
TRBV10-3	TRBD1	TRBJ2-3	NA	CAIRRTGEGTDTQYF	TGTGCCATCAGGCGGACAGGGGAAGGCACAGATACGCAGTATTTT
TRBV5-1	NA	TRBJ1-5	NA	CASSLGPYSNQPQHF	TGCGCCAGCAGCTTGGGGCCGTATAGCAATCAGCCCCAGCATTTT
TRBV2	TRBD1	TRBJ2-7	NA	CASTGTGKYEQYF	TGTGCCAGTACCGGGACAGGGAAATACGAGCAGTACTTC
TRBV15	NA	TRBJ2-5	NA	CATSPNQETQYF	TGTGCCACCAGCCCTAACCAAGAGACCCAGTACTTC
TRBV16	TRBD1	TRBJ1-2	NA	CASSQQTGLYGYTF	TGTGCCAGCAGCCAACAGACAGGGCTCTATGGCTACACCTTC
TRBV29-1	TRBD2	TRBJ2-7	NA	CSAGGTSGKYEQYF	TGCAGCGCGGGGGGGACTAGCGGAAAATACGAGCAGTACTTC
TRBV4-1	TRBD1	TRBJ1-4	once	CASSQDEGALNEKLFF	TGCGCCAGCAGCCAAGATGAGGGGGCCCTTAATGAAAAACTGTTTTTT
TRBV30	TRBD1	TRBJ1-5	NA	CAWTPTGDRGLSNQPQHF	TGTGCCTGGACCCCAACGGGGGACAGGGGTTTAAGCAATCAGCCCCAGCATTTT
TRBV7-2	NA	TRBJ1-5	NA	CASSFASRGQPQHF	TGTGCCAGCAGCTTCGCCTCCAGAGGTCAGCCCCAGCATTTT
TRBV29-1	TRBD2	TRBJ2-1	few	CSARGSSYNEQFF	TGCAGCGCGCGGGGGAGCTCCTACAATGAGCAGTTCTTC
TRBV7-9	NA	TRBJ1-6	few	CASSSRAREPLHF	TGTGCCAGCAGCTCCAGGGCGAGAGAGCCCCTCCACTTT
TRBV5-1	NA	TRBJ2-1	NA	CASSLEAGRASEQFF	TGCGCCAGCAGCTTGGAGGCGGGACGGGCAAGTGAGCAGTTCTTC
TRBV10-1	NA	TRBJ2-5	NA	CATTGGETQYF	TGCGCCACCACGGGCGGGGAGACCCAGTACTTC
TRBV19	TRBD2	TRBJ2-1	few	CAVTLAGNYNEQFF	TGTGCCGTGACTCTAGCGGGAAATTACAATGAGCAGTTCTTC
TRBV18	NA	TRBJ1-3	NA	CASSPWTDQTSGNTIYF	TGTGCCAGCTCACCATGGACAGACCAAACCTCTGGAAACACCATATATTTT
TRBV5-1	NA	TRBJ1-1	NA	CASSLAGGHEAFF	TGCGCCAGCAGCTTGGCGGGGGGGCATGAAGCTTTCTTT
TRBV15	TRBD2	TRBJ2-3	NA	CATSRGDSGGTDTQYF	TGTGCCACCAGCAGAGGTGATAGCGGGGGCACAGATACGCAGTATTTT
TRBV2	NA	TRBJ2-3	few	CASTARVYTDTQYF	TGTGCCAGCACTGCCAGGGTGTACACAGATACGCAGTATTTT
TRBV27	NA	TRBJ2-7	NA	CASSSGVSYEQYF	TGTGCCAGCAGCTCCGGGGTCTCCTACGAGCAGTACTTC
TRBV2	NA	TRBJ2-7	few	CAIIGRDFYEQYF	TGTGCCATCATAGGACGGGACTTCTACGAGCAGTACTTC
TRBV9	NA	TRBJ2-7	NA	CASSATRGGYEQYF	TGTGCCAGCAGCGCGACGAGGGGGGGATACGAGCAGTACTTC
TRBV6-1	NA	TRBJ1-4	few	CASSDTGQANEKLFF	TGTGCCAGCAGTGATACGGGACAAGCTAATGAAAAACTGTTTTTT
TRBV18	TRBD1	TRBJ2-5	NA	CASSGQGRETQYF	TGTGCCAGCTCGGGACAGGGCCGAGAGACCCAGTACTTC
TRBV7-3	NA	TRBJ2-5	NA	CASSYGGEQETQYF	TGTGCCAGCAGCTATGGGGGCGAACAAGAGACCCAGTACTTC
TRBV6-1	TRBD2	TRBJ2-7	NA	CASSATSDYRLLRKQYF	TGTGCCAGCAGTGCCACTAGCGACTACCGTCTCCTACGAAAACAGTACTTC
TRBV5-1	NA	TRBJ2-1	NA	CASRPTPLETYEQFF	TGCGCCAGCAGGCCGACCCCACTAGAAACGTACGAGCAGTTCTTC
TRBV14	TRBD1	TRBJ1-3	once	CASSQDRQGENTIYF	TGTGCCAGCAGCCAAGATCGTCAGGGGGAAAACACCATATATTTT
TRBV12-5	NA	TRBJ2-2	NA	CASGLVSTNTGELFF	TGTGCTAGTGGTTTGGTAAGCACGAACACCGGGGAGCTGTTTTTT
TRBV6-5	TRBD2	TRBJ2-7	NA	CASSYQFGAGNEQYF	TGTGCCAGCAGTTACCAATTCGGAGCGGGAAACGAGCAGTACTTC
TRBV4-1	TRBD2	TRBJ2-2	NA	CASSQDGQHPTSGTHTGELFF	TGCGCCAGCAGCCAAGATGGGCAGCACCCGACTAGCGGGACCCACACCGGGGAGCTGTTTTTT
TRBV12-1	NA	TRBJ1-3	few	CASSPSRSGNTIYF	TGTGCCAGCAGCCCAAGCCGTTCTGGAAACACCATATATTTT
TRBV6-5	NA	TRBJ2-7	NA	CASSSGDILGEQYF	TGTGCCAGCAGTTCCGGGGACATCCTTGGCGAGCAGTACTTC
TRBV29-1	TRBD1	TRBJ2-7	NA	CSVDIQGPYSYEQYF	TGCAGCGTTGACATACAGGGGCCTTACTCCTACGAGCAGTACTTC
TRBV5-1	TRBD2	TRBJ2-4	NA	CASSQGLAGTPRVSVKNIQYF	TGCGCCAGCTCTCAAGGATTAGCGGGAACCCCAAGGGTATCAGTCAAAAACATTCAGTACTTC
TRBV7-3	NA	TRBJ1-4	NA	CASSLREPRENEKLFF	TGTGCCAGCAGCTTAAGGGAGCCAAGAGAGAATGAAAAACTGTTTTTT
TRBV9	NA	TRBJ2-7	NA	CASSGRDSSYEQYF	TGTGCCAGCAGCGGGCGGGACAGCTCCTACGAGCAGTACTTC
TRBV6-1	NA	TRBJ2-1	NA	CASLSPRSSGNEQFF	TGTGCCAGCTTAAGCCCACGGAGTAGCGGAAATGAGCAGTTCTTC
TRBV10-3	NA	TRBJ2-1	NA	CAISESRDEQFF	TGTGCCATCAGTGAGTCGAGGGATGAGCAGTTCTTC
TRBV6-6	TRBD1	TRBJ1-2	NA	CASSSGQGDGYTF	TGTGCCAGCAGTAGCGGACAGGGAGACGGCTACACCTTC
TRBV27	NA	TRBJ2-7	NA	CASSLSPSFSSYEQYF	TGTGCCAGCAGTTTAAGTCCGAGTTTTTCCTCCTACGAGCAGTACTTC
TRBV5-4	NA	TRBJ2-7	NA	CASSTRDSPREQYF	TGTGCCAGCAGCACACGGGACTCCCCGCGCGAGCAGTACTTC
TRBV28	NA	TRBJ1-4	once	CASAPPGSGNEKLFF	TGTGCCAGCGCCCCCCCCGGTTCGGGTAATGAAAAACTGTTTTTT
TRBV5-1	NA	TRBJ1-2	NA	CASSIDRTSYGYTF	TGCGCCAGCAGCATCGACAGAACCTCATATGGCTACACCTTC
TRBV4-3	NA	TRBJ2-2	NA	CASSHDRPPNTGELFF	TGCGCCAGCAGCCACGACAGACCCCCGAACACCGGGGAGCTGTTTTTT
TRBV5-6	TRBD1	TRBJ2-5	NA	CASSLRQGAETQYF	TGTGCCAGCAGCTTGCGACAGGGAGCAGAGACCCAGTACTTC
TRBV30	NA	TRBJ1-3	NA	CACSQFSGNTIYF	TGTGCCTGTTCCCAGTTCTCTGGAAACACCATATATTTT
TRBV30	NA	TRBJ1-6	NA	CAWSGGLDSPLHF	TGTGCCTGGAGTGGTGGGCTGGATTCACCCCTCCACTTT
TRBV30	TRBD1	TRBJ1-4	NA	CAWSVDRRKLFF	TGTGCCTGGAGTGTGGACAGGCGAAAACTGTTTTTT
TRBV6-1	TRBD1	TRBJ2-5	once	CASSGEGAIGETQYF	TGTGCCAGCAGTGGCGAGGGGGCAATAGGGGAGACCCAGTACTTC
TRBV18	TRBD1	TRBJ1-6	once	CASSPGTGRGSPLHF	TGTGCCAGCTCGCCCGGGACAGGGAGGGGCTCACCCCTCCACTTT
TRBV2	NA	TRBJ2-2	once	CASKRLGAITGELFF	TGTGCCAGCAAACGTCTGGGAGCGATCACCGGGGAGCTGTTTTTT
TRBV7-8	NA	TRBJ2-7	NA	CASSLMNSRLGEQYF	TGTGCCAGCAGCTTAATGAACTCTAGACTGGGCGAGCAGTACTTC
TRBV4-1	NA	TRBJ2-2	NA	CASSQDIPGAWNTGELFF	TGCGCCAGCAGCCAAGATATACCAGGGGCATGGAACACCGGGGAGCTGTTTTTT
TRBV4-1	TRBD2	TRBJ2-7	NA	CASSQEAVAGGPPYEQYF	TGCGCCAGCAGCCAAGAGGCGGTAGCGGGAGGGCCTCCCTACGAGCAGTACTTC
TRBV7-5	NA	TRBJ2-7	NA	CVRSPGLAETNYEQYF	TGTGTCAGAAGCCCAGGACTAGCGGAGACGAACTACGAGCAGTACTTC
TRBV27	TRBD1	TRBJ2-7	NA	CASSFGQVYEQYF	TGTGCCAGCAGTTTTGGACAGGTCTACGAGCAGTACTTC
TRBV5-1	TRBD2	TRBJ2-3	NA	CASSLQRGVHDTQYF	TGCGCCAGCAGCTTGCAGCGGGGGGTCCATGATACGCAGTATTTT
TRBV11-2	TRBD1	TRBJ1-2	NA	CASSLDRDSGYTF	TGTGCCAGCAGCCTCGACAGGGATAGTGGCTACACCTTC
TRBV2	TRBD1	TRBJ1-2	NA	CASSLTRDRSPNYGYTF	TGTGCCAGCAGTCTTACTCGGGACAGGTCGCCTAACTATGGCTACACCTTC